This entry lists 30 T cell receptor beta chains sequenced from one sample in a study of T cell repertoires in cytomegalovirus infection. TCRdb passed the reads through MiXCR, listing each CDR3 protein once. The sample lists roughly 720,000 distinct CDR3 sequences; 35% were seen once. Input material: PBMCs. These receptors were obtained from a human donor in good health (CMV status not recorded). Some clones in this sample may be carry-over from other donors' samples.

This clonotype was counted only a few times. The chain uses TRBV20-1 and TRBJ2-2; TRBD1 might be the D (6 bases). There are 18 residues in the CDR3. The germline gives CDR1 DFQATT, CDR2 SNEGSKA (reference sequence). V shed 0 bases and J shed 2 bases, with 19 bases lying between them. CDR3 sequence reads: CSARDLWSGAKNTGELFF. In DNA form, the CDR3 reads TGCAGTGCTAGAGATCTGTGGTCAGGGGCGAAAAACACCGGGGAGCTGTTTTTT.

The chain uses TRBV10-3 and TRBJ2-5; 8 nucleotides align to TRBD1. CDR3 length: 14 residues. V lost 6 bases to trimming and J lost 2 bases; unmatched junction nucleotides: 5. Germline V gene data show CDR1 as ENHRY and CDR2 as SYGVKD. The CDR3 bases are TGTGCCATCAGGGGGACAGGCATACAAGAGACCCAGTACTTC. This encodes CAIRGTGIQETQYF.

This chain uses TRBV7-4 with TRBJ2-7; 10 nucleotides agree with TRBD2. The CDR3 runs 19 residues. Germline V gene data show CDR1 as SGHVT and CDR2 as SQSDAQ. The V segment lost 1 base and the J segment 1 base; nucleotides outside the gene matches: 13. The CDR3 DNA reads TGTGCCAGCAGCTTAGTTAGTTTAAGAGGACTAGCGGAGTCCTACGAGCAGTACTTC. Translation gives CASSLVSLRGLAESYEQYF.

This clonotype was seen a handful of times. The chain couples TRBV7-6 to TRBJ2-7; no firm D call. The germline CDR1 and CDR2 sequences are SGHVS and FNYEAQ. The CDR3 is 16 amino acids. With 0 bases removed from V and 0 bases from J, the gap between germline ends came to 12 bases. The CDR3 DNA reads TGTGCCAGCAGCTTAGCTGGAGACTTGTACTCCTACGAGCAGTACTTC. As protein: CASSLAGDLYSYEQYF.

The chain combines TRBV4-1 with TRBJ2-1, with unresolved D. The CDR3 loop spans 13 amino acids. CDR1 is MGHRA, CDR2 YSYEKL, per germline. V dropped 2 bases and J dropped 8 bases, with 10 bases sitting between them. The DNA of the CDR3 is TGCGCCAGCAGCCAATCGCGTCGGGATGAGCAGTTCTTC. Translation: CASSQSRRDEQFF.

This clonotype was counted between two and nine times. The gene calls are TRBV12-3 or TRBV12-4 and TRBJ1-5, with 8 bases matching TRBD1. CDR3 length: 14 amino acids. With V trimmed by 5 bases and J by 5 bases, 5 bases remained unmatched. CDR3 protein: CASSTDRGYQPQHF. For the CDR3, the DNA is TGTGCCAGCAGTACAGACAGGGGATATCAGCCCCAGCATTTT.

This clonotype occurred a few times. The V and J genes are TRBV7-2 and TRBJ1-2; 10 bases are a match to TRBD1. Unmatched junction bases numbered 2, after V lost 1 base and J lost 6 bases. The V gene's germline CDR1 is SGHTA and CDR2 FQGNSA. There are 14 residues in the CDR3. The chain's CDR3 is CASSLVTGGDGYTF. CDR3 DNA sequence: TGTGCCAGCAGCTTAGTGACAGGGGGCGATGGCTACACCTTC.

V and J are TRBV4-2 and TRBJ2-3, with TRBD2 matching 9 bases. V was pared by 0 bases and J by 3 bases, with 7 bases of the junction left unmatched. The CDR3 contains 17 residues. Germline V gene data show CDR1 as LGHNA and CDR2 as YNFKEQ. The CDR3 nucleotides are TGTGCCAGCAGCCAAGAGGCCCAGCGGGGGGCGACAGATACGCAGTATTTT. Translated: CASSQEAQRGATDTQYF.

The chain combines TRBV2 with TRBJ2-3; tentatively, D is TRBD1 (5 bases). V was trimmed by 5 bases and J by 2 bases, leaving 23 bases between them. The CDR3 loop spans 18 amino acids. CDR1 is SNHLY and CDR2 is FYNNEI in the germline V gene. The chain's CDR3 is CASSFLGQGRLATDTQYF. The CDR3 bases are TGTGCCAGCAGTTTTTTAGGGCAGGGTCGACTGGCCACAGATACGCAGTATTTT. The entire variable domain, with the rest obtained from reference TRBV2 and TRBJ2-3, is as follows: EPEVTQTPSHQVTQMGQEVILRCVPISNHLYFYWYRQILGQKVEFLVSFYNNEISEKSEIFDDQFSVERPDGSNFTLKIRSTKLEDSAMYFCASSFLGQGRLATDTQYFGPGTRLTVL.

The gene calls are TRBV29-1 and TRBJ2-5; 10 bases align to TRBD2. The V gene end was trimmed by 3 bases and the J gene end by 3 bases; junction bases not matched to a gene: 13. The CDR3 covers 17 residues. Germline lookup yields CDR1 SQVTM and CDR2 ANQGSEA. CDR3 sequence (DNA): TGCAGCGTTGATGGGCTAGCGGGGGTTTTGAGCGAAGAGACCCAGTACTTC. Translation: CSVDGLAGVLSEETQYF.

The genes are TRBV29-1 and TRBJ1-2; 9 bases are shared with TRBD1. This CDR3 contains 14 residues. CDR1 SQVTM and CDR2 ANQGSEA come from the germline V gene. Germline trimming cut 0 bases from V and 7 bases from J; bases unmatched to any gene: 6. CDR3 DNA sequence: TGCAGCGTTGAAGAAGGGGACAGGGTGCGTGGCTACACCTTC. Its translation is CSVEEGDRVRGYTF.

The chain links TRBV6-4 to TRBJ1-6; TRBD1 aligns across 9 bases. The CDR3 covers 15 residues. Germline V lookup: CDR1 MRHNA, CDR2 SNTAGT. J lost 7 bases, V lost 0 bases, and 1 base had no gene match. This CDR3 reads CASSDSGQGNSPLHF. The CDR3, as DNA: TGTGCCAGCAGTGACTCGGGACAGGGAAATTCACCCCTCCACTTT.

The chain has TRBV4-1 and TRBJ2-7, with 8 bases matching TRBD1. V gave up 0 bases and J gave up 7 bases; unmatched junction bases: 8. The CDR3 sequence is 15 residues long. Per the germline V gene, CDR1 is MGHRA and CDR2 is YSYEKL. The CDR3 DNA reads TGCGCCAGCAGCCAAGAAGGCCAGGGGGCAGGGGAGCAGTACTTC. Translation: CASSQEGQGAGEQYF.

This clonotype occurred a few times. The V gene is TRBV7-9, the J gene TRBJ1-1; 9 positions match TRBD1. The CDR3 runs 15 residues. The V and J ends lost 5 bases and 1 base, in that order; junction bases with no gene match: 5. Germline lookup yields CDR1 SEHNR and CDR2 FQNEAQ (reference sequence). CDR3 residues: CASSPGQGSNTEAFF. CDR3 DNA: TGTGCCAGCAGCCCGGGACAGGGCTCGAACACTGAAGCTTTCTTT.

There are a few counts of this clonotype. J is TRBJ2-7 and V is TRBV7-3; D is perhaps TRBD1 (6 bases). CDR3 length equals 15 residues. The ends were cut back, 5 bases at V and 3 bases at J, with 17 bases in the middle. CDR1 and CDR2 (germline): SGHTA, FQGTGA. CDR3 in amino acids: CASSAIRGSYYEQYF. The CDR3 DNA is TGTGCCAGCAGCGCCATCAGGGGTAGTTACTACGAGCAGTACTTC.

The gene calls are TRBV19 and TRBJ2-1; 14 bases fit TRBD2. This CDR3 comprises 16 residues. V trimming: 7 bases; J trimming: 3 bases; junction bases outside the gene matches: 5. Germline V gene lookup returns CDR1 LNHDA and CDR2 SQIVND (reference sequence). CDR3 sequence reads: CASTGTSGGIYNEQFF. The CDR3 DNA follows: TGTGCCAGTACTGGGACTAGCGGGGGCATCTACAATGAGCAGTTCTTC.

This clonotype was seen a handful of times. The rearrangement uses TRBV7-9 and TRBJ1-6; TRBD1 matches at 7 bases. This CDR3 region has 12 residues. The V and J ends lost 10 bases and 7 bases, in that order; junction bases with no gene match: 4. Germline V gives CDR1 SEHNR, CDR2 FQNEAQ (reference sequence). This CDR3 is CATGTANSPLHF. CDR3 bases: TGTGCCACCGGGACAGCGAATTCACCCCTCCACTTT.

Only a few counts were recorded for this clonotype. The V call is TRBV5-6, the J call TRBJ1-1; 9 positions match TRBD1. The CDR3 is 16 amino acids. The ends lost 3 bases at V and 0 bases at J; junction bases unmatched: 6. In germline, CDR1 is SGHDT, CDR2 YYEEEE. The DNA of the CDR3 is TGTGCCAGCAGCTCTCCCGGGACAGGGCTGAACACTGAAGCTTTCTTT. The encoded protein is CASSSPGTGLNTEAFF.

This clonotype has ten or more counts. This sequence joins TRBV7-9 and TRBJ2-5; unclear D gene. V was trimmed by 1 base and J by 2 bases, leaving 11 bases between them. The CDR3 is 15 amino acids. From germline, CDR1 is SEHNR and CDR2 FQNEAQ (reference sequence). CDR3 protein: CASSLGPTRQETQYF. The CDR3 coding sequence is TGTGCCAGCAGCTTAGGCCCCACACGACAAGAGACCCAGTACTTC.

The gene calls are TRBV11-1 and TRBJ2-3; 11 nucleotides align to TRBD2. After removal of 5 bases from V and 2 bases from J, the junction contained 6 bases not matched to a gene. Germline CDR1 is SGHAT and CDR2 is FQDESV (reference sequence). The CDR3 extends over 16 amino acids. In DNA form, the CDR3 reads TGTGCCAGCAGCCGCGGACTAGCGGGCCTCACAGATACGCAGTATTTT. Its translation is CASSRGLAGLTDTQYF.

The V call is TRBV28, the J call TRBJ1-2, with D perhaps matching TRBD1 (5 bases). The CDR3 runs to 14 residues. V was pared by 6 bases and J by 6 bases, with 17 bases between. Germline CDR1 reads MDHEN; CDR2 reads SYDVKM. CDR3: CASRTSGTMDGYTF. CDR3 sequence (DNA): TGTGCCAGCAGAACCTCGGGGACTATGGATGGCTACACCTTC.

The chain links TRBV20-1 to TRBJ2-7; no firm D call. Trimming cost V 4 bases and J 7 bases, with 8 bases left between them. This CDR3 region has 10 residues. Looked up from germline, CDR1 is DFQATT and CDR2 is SNEGSKA (reference sequence). This CDR3 reads CSATAGEQYF. The CDR3 region has the DNA TGCAGTGCTACAGCCGGGGAGCAGTACTTC.

This clonotype was seen at least ten times. The chain has TRBV29-1 and TRBJ1-1, with a tentative D call TRBD1 (6 bases). The germline V gene encodes CDR1 SQVTM and CDR2 ANQGSEA. The CDR3 is made up of 16 amino acids. Deletions cut 4 bases from V and 1 base from J, with 19 bases between. The DNA for the CDR3 is TGCAGCGTTGTCCCCGCCGGGGGGGCCGGGAACACTGAAGCTTTCTTT. As protein: CSVVPAGGAGNTEAFF.

This chain links TRBV28 with TRBJ2-7; TRBD1 matches 7 bases. The CDR3 covers 16 residues. Trimming at V came to 3 bases and at J to 2 bases, leaving 10 bases not matched to a gene. CDR1 is MDHEN and CDR2 is SYDVKM in the germline V gene. The CDR3 spells CASSFGVGTEAYEQYF. Here the CDR3 DNA reads TGTGCCAGCAGTTTTGGGGTCGGGACAGAAGCCTACGAGCAGTACTTC.

In its sample, this clonotype was seen a few times. The chain combines TRBV19 with TRBJ1-5; no clear D. Trimming shortened V by 3 bases and J by 4 bases, and 10 bases separated the two germline ends. The length of the CDR3 is 14 residues. From germline, CDR1 is LNHDA and CDR2 SQIVND (reference sequence). CDR3 loop: CASSIVGSNQPQHF. The CDR3 DNA sequence: TGTGCCAGTAGTATTGTAGGGAGTAATCAGCCCCAGCATTTT.

This clonotype was observed at least ten times. V gene TRBV11-1 combines with J gene TRBJ2-1; D ambiguous. Germline loops: CDR1 SGHAT, CDR2 FQDESV (reference sequence). This CDR3 contains 16 residues. Trimming cost V 5 bases and J 0 bases, with 14 bases left between them. The CDR3 sequence is CASSLSSSGSYNEQFF. The CDR3, as DNA: TGTGCCAGCAGCCTAAGCTCTTCGGGCTCCTACAATGAGCAGTTCTTC.

J is TRBJ1-6 and V is TRBV11-2; 10 nucleotides match TRBD1. The CDR3 spans 17 residues. Germline V gene lookup returns CDR1 SGHAT and CDR2 FQNNGV. Trimming cost V 6 bases and J 8 bases; bases outside gene matches: 13. The CDR3 region has the DNA TGTGCCAGCAGTCGACAGGGGGCAGGGTCATACGATTCACCCCTCCACTTT. It encodes CASSRQGAGSYDSPLHF.

Ten or more counts support this clonotype. The chain joins TRBV19 to TRBJ2-1; 11 nucleotides line up with TRBD2. CDR1 and CDR2 (germline): LNHDA, SQIVND (reference sequence). J gave up 3 bases and V 5 bases, and 3 bases lay outside the gene matches. The CDR3 spans 15 residues. The CDR3 protein is CASSEGLADYNEQFF. CDR3 nucleotide sequence: TGTGCCAGTAGTGAGGGACTAGCGGACTACAATGAGCAGTTCTTC. Full variable domain (outside the CDR3, taken from reference TRBV19 and TRBJ2-1): DGGITQSPKYLFRKEGQNVTLSCEQNLNHDAMYWYRQDPGQGLRLIYYSQIVNDFQKGDIAEGYSVSREKKESFPLTVTSAQKNPTAFYLCASSEGLADYNEQFFGPGTRLTVL.

This clonotype was seen a handful of times. The J gene is TRBJ1-2, the V gene TRBV6-5; D perhaps matches TRBD1 (5 bases). Trimming pared 5 bases from V and 4 bases from J, leaving 17 bases between. The CDR3 consists of 15 residues. Germline CDR1 is MNHEY and CDR2 is SVGAGI. CDR3 DNA: TGTGCCAGCAGTCCTAACCCGGGACTGTCCTATGGCTACACCTTC. It is translated as CASSPNPGLSYGYTF.

The chain uses TRBV7-2 and TRBJ2-4, with 10 positions matching TRBD2. The CDR3 runs to 15 residues. With 2 bases clipped from V and 3 bases from J, the junction kept 1 base outside the gene matches. Germline CDR1 reads SGHTA; CDR2 reads FQGNSA. The CDR3 nucleotides are TGTGCCAGCAGCTTAACTAGCGGGGTCAAAAACATTCAGTACTTC. Amino acids: CASSLTSGVKNIQYF.